Listed below are T cell receptor beta chains from one sample, sequenced in a study of control samples from healthy donors and cancer patients. Here immunoSEQ multiplex PCR was the method, and the copy in TCRdb shows in-frame clones only, minus some. The table lists about 96,000 clones, about 92% of them singletons. Input material: blood. These TCRs come from a man younger than 35 in good health. CDR3s include the opening cysteine and the closing phenylalanine or tryptophan. D genes are given only for firm matches. Size is omitted from some rows. Given values are once, few, many or a class for expanded clones.

V	J	D	size	DNA	CDR3
TRBV13	TRBJ2-7	TRBD1	.	TGTGCCAGCAGCCGGAAACGAACAGGGGGCGATTCGGCATTTTATCGGGCCTCCTACGAGCAGTACTTC	CASSRKRTGGDSAFYRASYEQYF
TRBV27	TRBJ2-3	.	.	TGTGCCAGCAGTCTAGGGGCCCGCACAGATACGCAGTATTTT	CASSLGARTDTQYF
TRBV6-5	TRBJ1-1	TRBD1	.	TGTGCCAGCAGCCAAACAGGGGTAGATAACACTGAAGCTTTCTTT	CASSQTGVDNTEAFF
TRBV28	TRBJ1-4	.	.	TGTGCCAGCAGTTTATATACGCGACAAAGAAATGAAAAACTGTTTTTT	CASSLYTRQRNEKLFF
TRBV30	TRBJ2-5	.	.	TGTGCCTGGGATGGTGGCTTTGAGACCCAGTACTTC	CAWDGGFETQYF
TRBV6-2/TRBV6-3	TRBJ2-7	TRBD1	.	TGTGCCAGCAGTTATGACAGGGGGACCTACGAGCAGTACTTC	CASSYDRGTYEQYF
TRBV7-2	TRBJ2-7	TRBD2	.	TGTGCCAGCAGCTTAAGACTAGCTTACGAGCAGTACTTC	CASSLRLAYEQYF
TRBV29-1	TRBJ2-1	TRBD2	.	TGCAGCGTTGAAACCGGGAGGGCCCAGCAGTTCTTC	CSVETGRAQQFF
TRBV29-1	TRBJ1-2	.	.	TGCAGCGTTGAAAAGGGAAGAAGCTATGGCTACACCTTC	CSVEKGRSYGYTF
TRBV5-6	TRBJ1-2	TRBD1	.	TGTGCCAGCAGCTTGGCGGACAGGGGTTCCTATGGCTACACCTTC	CASSLADRGSYGYTF
TRBV6-5	TRBJ1-1	.	.	TGTGCCAGCAGTCGGGGGGTGAACACTGAAGCTTTCTTT	CASSRGVNTEAFF
TRBV5-1	TRBJ1-2	.	few	TGCGCCAGCAGGTCAGAGGGGTTCGCTGGAAGCTACACCTTC	CASRSEGFAGSYTF
TRBV9	TRBJ2-6	TRBD2	.	TGTGCCAGCAGCGCGGGGGGCTCTGGGGCCAACGTCCTGACTTTC	CASSAGGSGANVLTF
TRBV5-1	TRBJ2-1	.	.	TGCGCCAGCAGCTTGGTCTACAATGAGCAGTTCTTC	CASSLVYNEQFF
TRBV30	TRBJ2-5	.	.	TGTGCCTGGAGCACGGGGGGCAAGACCCAGTACTTC	CAWSTGGKTQYF
TRBV9	TRBJ1-4	TRBD1	.	TGTGCCAGCAGCGTCCGACAGGGTGCTAATGAAAAACTGTTTTTT	CASSVRQGANEKLFF
TRBV5-5	TRBJ2-7	TRBD2	.	TGTGCCAGCAGCCGTTCTAGCGGGAGGACCTACGAGCAGTACTTC	CASSRSSGRTYEQYF
TRBV6-2/TRBV6-3	TRBJ1-4	.	.	TGTGCCAGCAGTCCCCGGGAGAATGAAAAACTGTTTTTT	CASSPRENEKLFF
TRBV5-5	TRBJ2-2	.	.	TGTGCCAGCAGCTTGGCCTGGGGGACCACCGGGGAGCTGTTTTTT	CASSLAWGTTGELFF
TRBV7-3	TRBJ2-3	TRBD2	.	TGTGCCAGCAGCTTGACTAGCGGGAGGGATAATACGCAGTATTTT	CASSLTSGRDNTQYF
TRBV7-9	TRBJ1-4	TRBD1	.	TGTGCCAGCAGCTTAGAATTTTTGACAGGGGGTGAAAAACTGTTTTTT	CASSLEFLTGGEKLFF
TRBV7-9	TRBJ2-3	TRBD2	.	TGTGCCAGCAGCCCACGGCGCGCGGGGGGAGATACGCAGTATTTT	CASSPRRAGGDTQYF